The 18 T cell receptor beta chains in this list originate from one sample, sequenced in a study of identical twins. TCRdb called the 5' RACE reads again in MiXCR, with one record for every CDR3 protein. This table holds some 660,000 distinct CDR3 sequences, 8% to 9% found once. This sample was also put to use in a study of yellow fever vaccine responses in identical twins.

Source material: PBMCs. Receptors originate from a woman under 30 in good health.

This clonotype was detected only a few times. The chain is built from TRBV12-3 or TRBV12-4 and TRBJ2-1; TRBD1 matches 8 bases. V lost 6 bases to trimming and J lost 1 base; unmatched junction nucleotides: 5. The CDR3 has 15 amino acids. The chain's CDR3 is CASRTDRGSYNEQFF. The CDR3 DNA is TGTGCCAGCAGAACTGACAGGGGTTCCTACAATGAGCAGTTCTTC.

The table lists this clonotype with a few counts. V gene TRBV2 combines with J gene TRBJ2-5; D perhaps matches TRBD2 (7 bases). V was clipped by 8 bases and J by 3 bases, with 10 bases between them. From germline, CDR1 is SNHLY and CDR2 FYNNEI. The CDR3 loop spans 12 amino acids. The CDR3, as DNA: TGTGCCAGCCGGGGGGCGGAAGAGACCCAGTACTTC. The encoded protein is CASRGAEETQYF.

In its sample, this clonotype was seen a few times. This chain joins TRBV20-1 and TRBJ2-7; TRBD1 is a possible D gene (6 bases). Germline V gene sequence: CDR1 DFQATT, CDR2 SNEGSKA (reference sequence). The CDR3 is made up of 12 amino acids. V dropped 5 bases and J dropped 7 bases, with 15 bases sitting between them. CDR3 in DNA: TGCAGTGCTGACCAGGGGCCTAGGGAGCAGTACTTC. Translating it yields CSADQGPREQYF.

The CDR3 nucleotides read TGTGCCAGCAGACCGCAGAGAGGTTTCGTCGGGCCCTGGGAGCAGTACTTC. It is translated as CASRPQRGFVGPWEQYF. J is TRBJ2-7 and V is TRBV6-1; no firm D call. The CDR3 runs 17 residues. V lost 6 bases and J 7 bases, leaving 28 bases between the germline ends. Germline V gene sequence: CDR1 MNHNS, CDR2 SASEGT.

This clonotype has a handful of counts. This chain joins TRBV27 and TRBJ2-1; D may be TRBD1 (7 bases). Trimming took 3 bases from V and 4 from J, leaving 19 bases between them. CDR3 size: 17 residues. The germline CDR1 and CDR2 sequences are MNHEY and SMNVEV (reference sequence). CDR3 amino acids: CASSFIHRGAGYNEQFF. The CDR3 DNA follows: TGTGCCAGCAGTTTCATTCACAGGGGCGCGGGATACAATGAGCAGTTCTTC.

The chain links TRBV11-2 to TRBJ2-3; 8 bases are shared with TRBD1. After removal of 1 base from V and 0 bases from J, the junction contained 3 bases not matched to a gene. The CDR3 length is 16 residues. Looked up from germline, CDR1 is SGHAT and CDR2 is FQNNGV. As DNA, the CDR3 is TGTGCCAGCAGCTTAGGCCGGACAGGGAGCACAGATACGCAGTATTTT. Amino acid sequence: CASSLGRTGSTDTQYF.

The CDR3 DNA reads as TGCGCCAGCAGTGAGTTGGGACTAGCGGGATTTCAGTACTTC. This codes for CASSELGLAGFQYF. The genes are TRBV10-2 and TRBJ2-7, with 13 bases aligning to TRBD2. J was trimmed by 10 bases and V by 1 base; bases with no gene match: 4. This CDR3 region has 14 residues. Germline V gives CDR1 WSHSY, CDR2 SAAADI.

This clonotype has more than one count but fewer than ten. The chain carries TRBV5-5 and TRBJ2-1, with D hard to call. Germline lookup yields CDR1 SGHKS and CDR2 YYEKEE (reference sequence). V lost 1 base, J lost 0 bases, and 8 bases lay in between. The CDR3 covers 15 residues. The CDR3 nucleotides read TGTGCCAGCAGCTTGATTTTTACCTCCTACAATGAGCAGTTCTTC. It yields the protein CASSLIFTSYNEQFF.

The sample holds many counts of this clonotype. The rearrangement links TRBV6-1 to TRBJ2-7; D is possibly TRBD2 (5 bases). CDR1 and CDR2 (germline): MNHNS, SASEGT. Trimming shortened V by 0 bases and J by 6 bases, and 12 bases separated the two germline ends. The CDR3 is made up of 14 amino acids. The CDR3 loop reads CASSEAAGRGEQYF. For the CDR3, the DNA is TGTGCCAGCAGTGAAGCGGCGGGCCGTGGCGAGCAGTACTTC.

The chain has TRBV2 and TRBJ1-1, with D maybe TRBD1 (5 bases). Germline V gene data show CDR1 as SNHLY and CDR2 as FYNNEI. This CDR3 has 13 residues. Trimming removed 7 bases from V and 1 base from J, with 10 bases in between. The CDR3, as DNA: TGTGCCAGCACGGGGGATGGGAACACTGAAGCTTTCTTT. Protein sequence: CASTGDGNTEAFF.

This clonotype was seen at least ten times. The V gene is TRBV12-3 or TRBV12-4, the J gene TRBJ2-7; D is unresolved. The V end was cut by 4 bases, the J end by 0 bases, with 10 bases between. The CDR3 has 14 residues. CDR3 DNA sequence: TGTGCCAGCAGTTCCCTACCCATCTCCTACGAGCAGTACTTC. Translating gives CASSSLPISYEQYF.

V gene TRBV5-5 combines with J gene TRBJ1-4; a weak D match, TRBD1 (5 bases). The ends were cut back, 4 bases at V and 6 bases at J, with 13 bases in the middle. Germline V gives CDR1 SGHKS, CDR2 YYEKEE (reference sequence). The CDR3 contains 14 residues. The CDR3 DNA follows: TGTGCCAGCAGCCACGTCCCGGGACATGAAAAACTGTTTTTT. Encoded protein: CASSHVPGHEKLFF. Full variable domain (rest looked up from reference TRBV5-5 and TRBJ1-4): DAGVTQSPTHLIKTRGQQVTLRCSPISGHKSVSWYQQVLGQGPQFIFQYYEKEERGRGNFPDRFSARQFPNYSSELNVNALLLGDSALYLCASSHVPGHEKLFFGSGTQLSVL.

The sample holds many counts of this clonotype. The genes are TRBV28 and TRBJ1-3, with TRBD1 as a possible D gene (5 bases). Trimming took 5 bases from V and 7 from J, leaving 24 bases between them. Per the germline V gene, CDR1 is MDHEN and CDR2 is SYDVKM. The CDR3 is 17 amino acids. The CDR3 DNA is TGTGCCAGCAGTCCTCGCGGGAGGGGACCCAGGACTAACACCATATATTTT. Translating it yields CASSPRGRGPRTNTIYF.

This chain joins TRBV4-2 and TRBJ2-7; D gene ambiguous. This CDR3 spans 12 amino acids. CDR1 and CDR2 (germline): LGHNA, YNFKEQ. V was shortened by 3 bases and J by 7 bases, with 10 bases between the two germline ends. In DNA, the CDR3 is TGTGCCAGCAGCCACCCCCTCGGTGAGCAGTACTTC. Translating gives CASSHPLGEQYF.

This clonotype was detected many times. The CDR3, as DNA: TGCGCCAGCAGCTTGGCTCGGCCATTCACCGGGGAGCTGTTTTTT. It translates to CASSLARPFTGELFF. This chain connects TRBV5-1 to TRBJ2-2; D ambiguous. Germline-derived CDR1 and CDR2 are SGHRS and YFSETQ. The V and J ends lost 0 bases and 4 bases respectively, with 10 bases between them. The CDR3 extends over 15 amino acids.

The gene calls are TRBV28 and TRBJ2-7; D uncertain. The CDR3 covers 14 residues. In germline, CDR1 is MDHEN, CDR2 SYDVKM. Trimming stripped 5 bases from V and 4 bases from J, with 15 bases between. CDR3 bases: TGTGCCAGCAGTCCTCCCCCTGTCGCTTACGAGCAGTACTTC. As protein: CASSPPPVAYEQYF.

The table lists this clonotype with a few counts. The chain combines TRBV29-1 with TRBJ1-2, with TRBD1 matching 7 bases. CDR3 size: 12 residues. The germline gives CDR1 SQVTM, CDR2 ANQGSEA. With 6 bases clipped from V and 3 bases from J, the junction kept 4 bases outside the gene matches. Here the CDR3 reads CSVAGGHYGYTF. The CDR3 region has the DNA TGCAGCGTGGCAGGGGGGCACTATGGCTACACCTTC. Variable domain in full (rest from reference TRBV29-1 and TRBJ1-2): SAVISQKPSRDICQRGTSLTIQCQVDSQVTMMFWYRQQPGQSLTLIATANQGSEATYESGFVIDKFPISRPNLTFSTLTVSNMSPEDSSIYLCSVAGGHYGYTFGSGTRLTVV.

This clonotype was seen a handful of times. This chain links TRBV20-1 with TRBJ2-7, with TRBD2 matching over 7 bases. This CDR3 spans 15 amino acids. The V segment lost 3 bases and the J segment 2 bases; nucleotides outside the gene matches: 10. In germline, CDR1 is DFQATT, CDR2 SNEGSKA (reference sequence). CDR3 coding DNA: TGCAGTGCTAGCTCGCGCGGGGGTGTAACCTACGAGCAGTACTTC. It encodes CSASSRGGVTYEQYF.